The 2 T cell receptor beta chains below all came from one sample that was sequenced in a study of blood T cell repertoires in COVID-19. Clones were read by immunoSEQ multiplex PCR, and TCRdb kept only the in-frame ones, dropping some. The data hold more than 75,000 clones, with 85% to 90% observed a single time. Sequencing input: peripheral blood. The receptor set was obtained from a woman older than 75 with active COVID-19.

This clone was seen a single time. Other DNA variants within this sample encode the same CDR3. This rearrangement joins TRBV5-4 to TRBJ2-7; 12 bases match TRBD2. The CDR3 is 15 residues long. The germline CDR1 and CDR2 sequences are SGHNT and YYREEE (reference sequence). V dropped 4 bases and J dropped 2; count of bases not matched to a gene: 4. The CDR3 region is CASSTRTSGTYEQYF. Here the CDR3 DNA reads TGTGCCAGCAGCACTCGGACTAGCGGGACCTACGAGCAGTACTTC.

This chain connects TRBV19 to TRBJ1-2, with 7 positions matching TRBD1. V lost 8 bases, J lost 1 base, and 10 bases stayed unmatched. The CDR3 contains 15 residues. CDR1 is LNHDA, CDR2 SQIVND, per germline (reference sequence). CDR3 in amino acids: CASQNRDSRNYGYTF. The CDR3 DNA sequence: TGTGCCAGTCAGAACCGGGACAGCCGTAACTATGGCTACACCTTC.